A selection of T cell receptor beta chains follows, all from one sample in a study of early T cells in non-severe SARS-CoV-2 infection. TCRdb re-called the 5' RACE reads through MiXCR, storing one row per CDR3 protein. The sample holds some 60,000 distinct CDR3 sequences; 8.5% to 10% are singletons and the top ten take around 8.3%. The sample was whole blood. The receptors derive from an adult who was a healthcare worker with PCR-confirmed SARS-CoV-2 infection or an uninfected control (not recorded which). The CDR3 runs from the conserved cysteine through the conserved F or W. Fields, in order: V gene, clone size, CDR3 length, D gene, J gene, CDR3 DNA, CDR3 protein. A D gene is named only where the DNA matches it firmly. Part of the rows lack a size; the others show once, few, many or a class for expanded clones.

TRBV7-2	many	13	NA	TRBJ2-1	TGTGCCAGCAGCTTGAGACTCTACAATGAGCAGTTCTTC	CASSLRLYNEQFF
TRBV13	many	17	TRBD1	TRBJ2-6	TGTGCCAGCAGCGAATGGACAGGGGGCACTGGGGCCAACGTCCTGACTTTC	CASSEWTGGTGANVLTF
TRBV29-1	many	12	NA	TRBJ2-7	TGCAGCGCCACCGTCGGGCAGGGAGAGCAGTACTTC	CSATVGQGEQYF
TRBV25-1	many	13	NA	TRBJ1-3	TGTGCCAGCCGAGGGATCTCTGGAAACACCATATATTTT	CASRGISGNTIYF
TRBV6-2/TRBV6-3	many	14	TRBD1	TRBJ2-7	TGTGCCAGCAGTTTTGGGACAGGACTCCCCGAGCAGTACTTC	CASSFGTGLPEQYF
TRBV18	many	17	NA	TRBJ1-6	TGTGCCAGCTCACCAGAAATGCAGAGCTCCTATAATTCACCCCTCCACTTT	CASSPEMQSSYNSPLHF
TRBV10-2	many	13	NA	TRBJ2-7	TGCGCCACCTCCCCAGGAGGGGACTACGAGCAGTACTTC	CATSPGGDYEQYF
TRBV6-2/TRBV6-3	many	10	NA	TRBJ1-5	TGTGCCAGGGGGATGGGGCCCCAGCATTTT	CARGMGPQHF
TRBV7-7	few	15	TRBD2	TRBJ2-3	TGTGCTAGCAGCGCTCTAGCGGGAGATAAAGATACGCAGTATTTT	CASSALAGDKDTQYF
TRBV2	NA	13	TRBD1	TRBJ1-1	TGTGCCAGCAGTGTGGACAGGGAGGCTGAAGCTTTCTTT	CASSVDREAEAFF
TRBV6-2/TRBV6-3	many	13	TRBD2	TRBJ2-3	TGTGCCAGCAGTTCCTTAGCGGGAGTAACGCAGTATTTT	CASSSLAGVTQYF
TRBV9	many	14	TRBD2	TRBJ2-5	TGTGCCAGCAGCGGATTAGCGGGAGGCCTGTCTCAATACTTC	CASSGLAGGLSQYF
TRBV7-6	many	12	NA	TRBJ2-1	TGTGCCAGCAGCCAAGGACTTGGACCACAGTTCTTC	CASSQGLGPQFF
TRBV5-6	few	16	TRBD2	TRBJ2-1	TGTGCCAGCAGCTACTCACTAGCGGGATGGGGGAATGAGCAGTTCTTC	CASSYSLAGWGNEQFF
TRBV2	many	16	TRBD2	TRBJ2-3	TGTGCCAGCAGTGAAATCCTAGCGGGAGGGACAGATACGCAGTATTTT	CASSEILAGGTDTQYF
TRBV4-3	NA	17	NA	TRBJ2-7	TGCGCCAGCAGCCAAATCTTTATTCCGGACAGCACCTACGAGCAGTACTTC	CASSQIFIPDSTYEQYF